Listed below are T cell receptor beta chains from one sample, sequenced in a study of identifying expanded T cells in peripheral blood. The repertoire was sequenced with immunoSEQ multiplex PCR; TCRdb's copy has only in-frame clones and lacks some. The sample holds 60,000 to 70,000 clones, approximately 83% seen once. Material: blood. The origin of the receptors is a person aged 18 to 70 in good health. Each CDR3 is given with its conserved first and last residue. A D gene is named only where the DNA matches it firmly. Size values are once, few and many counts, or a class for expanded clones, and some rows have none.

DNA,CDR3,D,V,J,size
TGTGCCAGCAGTCGCTCGGGGGGTTCACCCCTCCACTTT,CASSRSGGSPLHF,NA,TRBV6-5,TRBJ1-6,NA
TGTGCCAGCAGAGGAGGGGAGACCGGGGAGCTGTTTTTT,CASRGGETGELFF,NA,TRBV2,TRBJ2-2,NA
TGTGCCAGCAGCGGGGGACTTTCCAACTACAATGAGCAGTTCTTC,CASSGGLSNYNEQFF,NA,TRBV9,TRBJ2-1,NA
TGCGCCAGCAGCCAAGAGGACGCGTTACCGCCTACGCAGTATTTT,CASSQEDALPPTQYF,NA,TRBV4-1,TRBJ2-3,NA
TGTGCCAGCAGCCCGGGAGACAGGGAAACTGAAGCTTTCTTT,CASSPGDRETEAFF,TRBD1,TRBV4-2,TRBJ1-1,NA
TGTGCCAGCAGCTTTGGTGTCGGGGGAGGGAATGAGCAGTTCTTC,CASSFGVGGGNEQFF,TRBD2,TRBV7-2,TRBJ2-1,NA
TGTGCCAGCAGCCTGACAACCCCCGGACAGGGGAAATACGAGCAGTACTTC,CASSLTTPGQGKYEQYF,TRBD1,TRBV14,TRBJ2-7,NA
TGTGCCAGTGGGGGCGGAACATGGGGAGACACCATATATTTT,CASGGGTWGDTIYF,NA,TRBV19,TRBJ1-3,NA
TGTGCCAGCTCACCCCCTTCCAAAAACATTCAGTACTTC,CASSPPSKNIQYF,NA,TRBV18,TRBJ2-4,NA
TGTGCCAGTAGTGAGCAGGGTGGAGAGACCCAGTACTTC,CASSEQGGETQYF,NA,TRBV19,TRBJ2-5,NA
TGTGCCAGCAGCGATACTCACAGGGGCCAGGGTGGCTACACCTTC,CASSDTHRGQGGYTF,TRBD1,TRBV6-1,TRBJ1-2,NA
TGTGCCAGCAGCCCAGTGCGGGGAGGTGAAGCTTTCTTT,CASSPVRGGEAFF,NA,TRBV5-4,TRBJ1-1,NA
TGTGCCAGCAGCCTACTCGGGGGCGGAAGGAACACTGAAGCTTTCTTT,CASSLLGGGRNTEAFF,NA,TRBV11-2,TRBJ1-1,NA
TGTGCCATCAGTGAGTCAGACAGTGCTAACTATGGCTACACCTTC,CAISESDSANYGYTF,NA,TRBV10-3,TRBJ1-2,once
TGTGCCATCAGTGAGAGGGGACAGGGGAACACTGAAGCTTTCTTT,CAISERGQGNTEAFF,TRBD1,TRBV10-3,TRBJ1-1,NA
TGCGCCAGCAGCTTGGTTCAGGTTTATTCCCTCAAATACAATGAGCAGTTCTTC,CASSLVQVYSLKYNEQFF,NA,TRBV5-1,TRBJ2-1,NA
TGTGCCAGCAGTGCCTTTGGGACAGATCAAGAGACCCAGTACTTC,CASSAFGTDQETQYF,TRBD1,TRBV2,TRBJ2-5,NA
TGTGCCAGCAGTGTTCGGGAGGCCCTGAACACTGAAGCTTTCTTT,CASSVREALNTEAFF,NA,TRBV6-1,TRBJ1-1,NA
TGCGCCAGCAGCTTGATGATCGGCGGGGGGACCGGGGAGCTGTTTTTT,CASSLMIGGGTGELFF,TRBD2,TRBV5-1,TRBJ2-2,few
TGCGCCAGCAGCTTGGGTAGTTACAATGAGCAGTTCTTC,CASSLGSYNEQFF,NA,TRBV5-1,TRBJ2-1,NA
TGTGCCAGCAGCCCTCGGACAGGACGCACCGGGGAGCTGTTTTTT,CASSPRTGRTGELFF,TRBD1,TRBV25-1,TRBJ2-2,NA
TGTGCCAGCATGGCGGGGGGGGCCTACAATGAGCAGTTCTTC,CASMAGGAYNEQFF,TRBD2,TRBV5-4,TRBJ2-1,NA
TGTGCCAGCAGTTACTTCGCGGGCTCCTACAATGAGCAGTTCTTC,CASSYFAGSYNEQFF,NA,TRBV6-6,TRBJ2-1,NA
TGTGCCAGCAGCTTAGTATCGCGGGACAATGAGCAGTTCTTC,CASSLVSRDNEQFF,NA,TRBV11-2,TRBJ2-1,once
TGTGCCAGCAGCTTAGTTGGGACAGTGAACACTGAAGCTTTCTTT,CASSLVGTVNTEAFF,TRBD1,TRBV11-2,TRBJ1-1,NA
TGTGCCAGCAGCTTGGGGTCCCAACTCTACGAGCAGTACTTC,CASSLGSQLYEQYF,NA,TRBV7-8,TRBJ2-7,NA
TGTGCAAGTCGCTTAGGAAATTCGAGGGAGAGATACGAGCAGTACTTC,CASRLGNSRERYEQYF,NA,TRBV12-2,TRBJ2-7,NA
TGCGCCAGCAAGCCTACTCCACTTGAGACCCAGTACTTC,CASKPTPLETQYF,NA,TRBV5-1,TRBJ2-5,NA
TGTGCCAGCAGTGACCGGGGGTATCAGCCCCAGCATTTT,CASSDRGYQPQHF,NA,TRBV2,TRBJ1-5,NA
TGTGCCAGCAGTTCCAGGAACCCCGAGCAGTTCTTC,CASSSRNPEQFF,NA,TRBV28,TRBJ2-1,few
TGTGCCAGCAAACCGACTCGGGTCCCAGAGACCCAGTACTTC,CASKPTRVPETQYF,NA,TRBV27,TRBJ2-5,NA
TGTGCCAGCAGCTTGTCGCCCGTACGGGTGACCCAGTACTTC,CASSLSPVRVTQYF,NA,TRBV11-3,TRBJ2-5,medium-sized
TGTGCCTGGAGTTCATTTGATGAGCAGTTCTTC,CAWSSFDEQFF,NA,TRBV30,TRBJ2-1,NA
TGTGCCAGCAGCTCCGGACTCCGCGGGGACACTGAAGCTTTCTTT,CASSSGLRGDTEAFF,NA,TRBV5-4,TRBJ1-1,NA
TGTGCCAGCAGCCAAGAACTAACGGCTAGCGGCACAGATACGCAGTATTTT,CASSQELTASGTDTQYF,NA,TRBV4-2,TRBJ2-3,NA